This T cell receptor beta chain stems from a study of T cell responses to AZD1222 COVID-19 vaccine. Study outcomes and limitations: Targets within unmutated variant regions were reportedly found for nearly half of spike-specific TCRs. Possibly, clonal diversity was underestimated; donors were largely white British and included more females. There were vaccine-associated CD4 TCRs across spike, dominant at 160-218 and 743-854.

In this sample, this clone turned up a few times. Its antigen is still unknown. The study pooled second doses at about 4 or about 12 weeks. Repertoires were generated with immunoSEQ multiplex PCR, while TCRdb's copy carries only in-frame clones and drops some. The sample carries 100,000 to 120,000 clones, approximately 94% recorded once. The TCR sequence derives from an adult who received the AZD1222 COVID-19 vaccine. This material consisted of peripheral blood, taken 28 days after the second AZD1222 dose.

The CDR3 DNA follows: TGCGCCAGCAGCTTGGTTTCAGCCATGAACACTGAAGCTTTCTTT. Its protein is CASSLVSAMNTEAFF. The chain joins TRBV5-1 to TRBJ1-1; D gene ambiguous. This CDR3 contains 15 residues. The V end lost 0 bases, the J end lost 0 bases, and 9 bases lay between the germline ends. Germline V gene data show CDR1 as SGHRS and CDR2 as YFSETQ.